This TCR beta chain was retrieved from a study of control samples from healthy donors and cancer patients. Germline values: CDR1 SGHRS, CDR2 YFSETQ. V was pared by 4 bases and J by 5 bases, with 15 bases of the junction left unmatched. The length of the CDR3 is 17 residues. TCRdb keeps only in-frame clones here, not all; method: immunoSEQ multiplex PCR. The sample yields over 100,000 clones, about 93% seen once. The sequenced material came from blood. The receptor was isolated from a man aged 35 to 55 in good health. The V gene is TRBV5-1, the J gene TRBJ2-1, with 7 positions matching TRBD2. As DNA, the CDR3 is TGCGCCAGCAGCCTGGGCGGAGGGAGGGGAGGGAACAATGAGCAGTTCTTC. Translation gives CASSLGGGRGGNNEQFF.